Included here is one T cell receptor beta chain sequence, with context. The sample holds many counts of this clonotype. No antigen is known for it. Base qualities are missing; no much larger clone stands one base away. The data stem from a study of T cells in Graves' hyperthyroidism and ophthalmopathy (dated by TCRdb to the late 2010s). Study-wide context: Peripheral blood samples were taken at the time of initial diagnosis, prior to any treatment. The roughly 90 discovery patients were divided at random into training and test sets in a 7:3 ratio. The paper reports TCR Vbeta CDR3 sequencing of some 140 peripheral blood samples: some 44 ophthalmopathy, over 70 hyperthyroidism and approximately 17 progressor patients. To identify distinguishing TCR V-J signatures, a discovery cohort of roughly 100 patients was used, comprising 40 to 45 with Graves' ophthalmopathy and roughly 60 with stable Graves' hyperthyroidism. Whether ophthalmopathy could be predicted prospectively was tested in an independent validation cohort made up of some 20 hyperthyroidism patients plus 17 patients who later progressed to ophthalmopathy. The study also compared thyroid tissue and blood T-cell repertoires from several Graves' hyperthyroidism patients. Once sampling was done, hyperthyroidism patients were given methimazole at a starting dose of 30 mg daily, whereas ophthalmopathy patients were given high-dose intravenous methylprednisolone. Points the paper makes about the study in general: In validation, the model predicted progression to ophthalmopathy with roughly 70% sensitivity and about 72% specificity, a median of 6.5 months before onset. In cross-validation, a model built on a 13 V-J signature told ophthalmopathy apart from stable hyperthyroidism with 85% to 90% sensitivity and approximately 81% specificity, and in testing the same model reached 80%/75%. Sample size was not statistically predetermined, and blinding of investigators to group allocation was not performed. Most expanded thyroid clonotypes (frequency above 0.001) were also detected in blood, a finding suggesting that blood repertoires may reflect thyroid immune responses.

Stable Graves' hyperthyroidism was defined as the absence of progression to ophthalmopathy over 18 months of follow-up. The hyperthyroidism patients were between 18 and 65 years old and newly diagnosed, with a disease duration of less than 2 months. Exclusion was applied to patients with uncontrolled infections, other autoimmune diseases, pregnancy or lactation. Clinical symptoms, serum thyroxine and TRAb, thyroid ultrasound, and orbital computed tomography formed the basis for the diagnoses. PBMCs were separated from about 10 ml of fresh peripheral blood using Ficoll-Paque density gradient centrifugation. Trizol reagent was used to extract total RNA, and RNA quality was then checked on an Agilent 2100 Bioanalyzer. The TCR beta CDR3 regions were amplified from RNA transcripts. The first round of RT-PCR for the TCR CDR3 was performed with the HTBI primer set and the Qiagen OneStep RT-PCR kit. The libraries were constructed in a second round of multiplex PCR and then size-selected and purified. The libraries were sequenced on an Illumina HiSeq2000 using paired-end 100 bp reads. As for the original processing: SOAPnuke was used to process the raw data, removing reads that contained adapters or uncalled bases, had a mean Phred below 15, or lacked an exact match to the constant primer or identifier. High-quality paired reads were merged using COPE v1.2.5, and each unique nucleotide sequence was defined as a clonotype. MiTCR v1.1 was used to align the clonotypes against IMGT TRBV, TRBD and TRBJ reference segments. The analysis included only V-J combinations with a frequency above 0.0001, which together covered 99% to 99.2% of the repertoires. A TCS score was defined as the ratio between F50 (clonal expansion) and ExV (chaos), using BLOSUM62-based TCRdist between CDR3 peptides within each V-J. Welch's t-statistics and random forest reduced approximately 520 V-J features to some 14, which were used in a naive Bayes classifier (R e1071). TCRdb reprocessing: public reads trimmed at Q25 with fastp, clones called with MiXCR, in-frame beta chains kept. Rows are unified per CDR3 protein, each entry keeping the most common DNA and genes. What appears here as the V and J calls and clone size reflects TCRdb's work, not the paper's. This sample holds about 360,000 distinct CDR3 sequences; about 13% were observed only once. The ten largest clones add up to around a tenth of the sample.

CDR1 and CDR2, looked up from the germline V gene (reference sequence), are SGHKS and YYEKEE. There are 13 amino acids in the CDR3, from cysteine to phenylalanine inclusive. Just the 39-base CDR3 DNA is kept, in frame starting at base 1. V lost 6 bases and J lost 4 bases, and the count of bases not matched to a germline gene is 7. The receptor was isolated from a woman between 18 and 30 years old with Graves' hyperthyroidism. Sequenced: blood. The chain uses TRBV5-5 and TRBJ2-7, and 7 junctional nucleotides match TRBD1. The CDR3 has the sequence CASMWGQTYEQYF. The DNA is TGTGCCAGCATGTGGGGACAGACATACGAGCAGTACTTC.